The sequence of this T cell receptor (beta chain) was determined in a study of OX40 agonist ivuxolimab in advanced cancers. Study-wide context: Partial responses were achieved by three patients: one hepatocellular carcinoma, two cutaneous melanoma. General study results and limits: CD4+ and CD8+ blood T cells expanded clonally by week 6 at 0.1 to 3.0 mg/kg.

V lost 5 bases and J lost 6, with 16 bases in between. This CDR3 comprises 14 residues. In germline, CDR1 is SEHNR, CDR2 FQNEAQ (reference sequence). For this clone: The antigen is unknown.

Some clones are missing from TCRdb's copy, which holds only in-frame ones; the method was immunoSEQ multiplex PCR. This table holds roughly 46,000 clones, about 91% found once. Specimen: CD4+ or CD8+ T cells sorted from blood, collected in a trial of the OX40 agonist ivuxolimab. V usage is TRBV7-9 and J usage is TRBJ1-2; a weak D match, TRBD1 (5 bases). The receptor was isolated from an adult with an advanced solid tumor such as melanoma, head and neck, liver or kidney cancer. CDR3 protein: CASSHLGGIDGYTF. The CDR3 DNA follows: TGTGCCAGCAGCCACCTGGGGGGGATCGATGGCTACACCTTC.